Below are 2 T cell receptor beta chains sequenced from a single sample in a study of technical replicates of blood from a handful of donors. Using immunoSEQ multiplex PCR, the repertoire was profiled, and TCRdb retains in-frame clones only, with some absent. Of about 75,000 clones listed, roughly 91% are singletons. Sequencing was carried out using T cells isolated from PBMCs. The receptors were sampled from a human donor in good health. Some clones in this sample may be carry-over from other donors' samples.

V usage is TRBV7-6 and J usage is TRBJ1-1, with D hard to call. Germline V CDR1 and CDR2: SGHVS, FNYEAQ. This CDR3 is built from 15 residues. The V gene lost 4 bases and the J gene lost 1 base, with 13 bases spanning the gap. The CDR3 DNA reads as TGTGCCAGCAGCTCCCTAGAGGGCCCGAACACTGAAGCTTTCTTT. It encodes CASSSLEGPNTEAFF.

This clone is a singleton in its sample. The CDR3: CATSSANRDDMNTEAFF. The CDR3, as DNA: TGTGCCACCAGCTCGGCTAACAGGGACGATATGAACACTGAAGCTTTCTTT. This rearrangement joins TRBV15 to TRBJ1-1; possible D gene TRBD1, 6 bases. Germline values: CDR1 LNHNV, CDR2 YYDKDF (reference sequence). The CDR3 runs to 17 residues. V gave up 5 bases and J gave up 0 bases, with 19 bases separating them.